This TCR beta chain is from a study of T cell repertoires in cytomegalovirus infection. Looking at the study overall: The study used recently identified HLA-C-restricted and well-studied HLA-B-restricted CMV epitopes. Indications of both CMV infection and matching HLA type were provided by public TCR beta signatures.

Trimming cost V 5 bases and J 5 bases, with 18 bases left between them. Germline values: CDR1 MNHEY, CDR2 SVGAGI. The CDR3 loop spans 15 amino acids. MiXCR, applied by TCRdb to the reads, yields one record per CDR3 protein. This sample has around 310,000 distinct CDR3 sequences, with about 27% found just once. A remark on this clonotype: Its antigen is unidentified.

Study results and limitations: CMV carriers with the relevant HLA were identified by cumulative public TCR beta family frequency. Dominating the ex vivo response were TCR beta clonotypes that were CMV-specific and HLA-C-restricted.

The chain joins TRBV6-5 to TRBJ1-1; weak D call: TRBD1 (5 bases). The specimen comprised cultured PBMCs, sampled from culture after CMV antigen stimulation. The source of this sequence is a human donor in good health (CMV status not recorded). Some clones in this sample may be carry-over from other donors' samples. Written as DNA, the CDR3 is TGTGCCAGCAGTACCCCCCTACGTAGGGGAACTGAAGCTTTCTTT. Protein: CASSTPLRRGTEAFF.